This TCR beta chain was captured by sequencing in a study of blood T cell repertoires in COVID-19. Study-level information: The study drew acute and convalescent COVID-19 samples from the United States, Italy and Spain. In each case, the material was cDNA or gDNA derived from T cells, B-cell-depleted T cells, or PBMCs.

After removal of 6 bases from V and 4 bases from J, the junction contained 9 bases not matched to a gene. The CDR3 length is 13 residues. In germline, CDR1 is SQVTM, CDR2 ANQGSEA. Per the original data handling: Estimated nucleated cell counts came from reference gene primer amplification. The table came from immunoSEQ multiplex PCR; TCRdb's copy has only in-frame clones and leaves some out. For V, J and clone size, that table is used; D and trimming come from the DNA. The table includes about 100,000 clones, 75% to 85% detected once. The chain combines TRBV29-1 with TRBJ2-7; 7 bases line up with TRBD1. The receptor comes from a man between 60 and 75 years old with acute or convalescent COVID-19. The sample consisted of peripheral blood. The CDR3 reads CSVNRGSPYEQYF. CDR3 in DNA: TGCAGCGTGAACAGGGGTTCCCCTTACGAGCAGTACTTC.